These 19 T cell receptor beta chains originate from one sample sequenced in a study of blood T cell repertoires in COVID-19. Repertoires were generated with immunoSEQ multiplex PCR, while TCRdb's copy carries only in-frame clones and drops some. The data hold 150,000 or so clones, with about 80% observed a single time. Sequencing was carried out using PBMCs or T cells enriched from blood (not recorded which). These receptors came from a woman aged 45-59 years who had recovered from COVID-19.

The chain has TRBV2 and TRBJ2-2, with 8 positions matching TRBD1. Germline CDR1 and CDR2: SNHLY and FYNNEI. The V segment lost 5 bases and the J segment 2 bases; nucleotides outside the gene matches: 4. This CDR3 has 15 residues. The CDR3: CASSMTGANTGELFF. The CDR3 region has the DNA TGTGCCAGCAGTATGACAGGGGCCAACACCGGGGAGCTGTTTTTT.

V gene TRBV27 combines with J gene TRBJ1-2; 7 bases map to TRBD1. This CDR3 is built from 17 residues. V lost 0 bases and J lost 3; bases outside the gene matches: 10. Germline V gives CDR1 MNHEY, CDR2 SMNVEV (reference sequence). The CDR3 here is CASSLSIRDRPYYGYTF. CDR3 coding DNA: TGTGCCAGCAGTTTATCCATCCGGGACAGACCCTACTATGGCTACACCTTC.

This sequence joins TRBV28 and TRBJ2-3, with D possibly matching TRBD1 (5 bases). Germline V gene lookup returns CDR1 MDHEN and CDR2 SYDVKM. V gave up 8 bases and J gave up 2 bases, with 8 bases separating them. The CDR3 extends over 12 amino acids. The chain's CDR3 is CASDRNTDTQYF. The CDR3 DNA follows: TGTGCCAGCGACAGAAACACAGATACGCAGTATTTT.

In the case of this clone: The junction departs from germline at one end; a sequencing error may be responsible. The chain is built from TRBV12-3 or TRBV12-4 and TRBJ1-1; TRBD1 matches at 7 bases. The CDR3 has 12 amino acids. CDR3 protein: CASSSPGQLIKF. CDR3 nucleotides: TGTGCCAGCAGTTCTCCGGGACAGCTTATAAAATTT.

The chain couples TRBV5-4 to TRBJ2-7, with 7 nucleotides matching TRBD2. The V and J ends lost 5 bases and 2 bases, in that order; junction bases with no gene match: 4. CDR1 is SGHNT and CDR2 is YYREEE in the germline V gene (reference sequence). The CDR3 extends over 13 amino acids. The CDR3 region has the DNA TGTGCCAGCAGTCCGGGGGGTACCTACGAGCAGTACGTC. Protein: CASSPGGTYEQYV.

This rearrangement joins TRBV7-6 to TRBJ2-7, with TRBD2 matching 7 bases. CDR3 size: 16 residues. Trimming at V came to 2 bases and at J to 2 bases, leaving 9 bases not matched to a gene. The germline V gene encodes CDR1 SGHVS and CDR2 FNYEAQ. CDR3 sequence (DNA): TGTGCCAGCAGCTTAAGGGGAGGGCAGTCGACCTACGAGCAGTACTTC. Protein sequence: CASSLRGGQSTYEQYF.

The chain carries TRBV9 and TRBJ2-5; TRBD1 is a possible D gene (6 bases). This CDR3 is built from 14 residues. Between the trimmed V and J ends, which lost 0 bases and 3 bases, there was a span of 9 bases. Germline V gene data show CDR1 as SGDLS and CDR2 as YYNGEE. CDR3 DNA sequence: TGTGCCAGCAGCGTAGGTCCAGGGGAAGAGACCCAGTACTTC. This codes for CASSVGPGEETQYF.

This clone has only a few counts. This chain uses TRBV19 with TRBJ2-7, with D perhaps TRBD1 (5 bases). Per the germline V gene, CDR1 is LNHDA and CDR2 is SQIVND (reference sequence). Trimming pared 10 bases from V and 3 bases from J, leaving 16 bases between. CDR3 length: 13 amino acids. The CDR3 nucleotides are TGTGCCACCAAGCTCGGGCAGGGCTACGAGCAGTACTTC. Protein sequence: CATKLGQGYEQYF.

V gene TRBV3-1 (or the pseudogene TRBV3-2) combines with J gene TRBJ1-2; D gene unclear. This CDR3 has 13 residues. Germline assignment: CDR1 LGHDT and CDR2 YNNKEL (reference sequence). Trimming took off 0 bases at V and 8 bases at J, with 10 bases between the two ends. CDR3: CASSQESGSGYTF. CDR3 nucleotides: TGTGCCAGCAGCCAAGAATCGGGGAGCGGCTACACCTTC.

CDR3 residues: CASQDSSYNEQFF. As DNA, the CDR3 is TGTGCCAGCCAGGACAGCTCCTACAATGAGCAGTTCTTC. The V gene is TRBV5-4, the J gene TRBJ2-1; weak D call: TRBD1 (6 bases). Trimming shortened V by 7 bases and J by 0 bases, and 8 bases separated the two germline ends. The CDR3 is 13 residues long. The germline V gene encodes CDR1 SGHNT and CDR2 YYREEE (reference sequence).

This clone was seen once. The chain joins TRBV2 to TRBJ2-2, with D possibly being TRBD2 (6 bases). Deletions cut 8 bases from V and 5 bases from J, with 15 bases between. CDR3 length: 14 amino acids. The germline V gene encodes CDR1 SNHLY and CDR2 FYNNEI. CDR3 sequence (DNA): TGTGCCAGCTGCACGAGCCGGGAGACCGGGGAGCTGTTTTTT. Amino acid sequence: CASCTSRETGELFF.

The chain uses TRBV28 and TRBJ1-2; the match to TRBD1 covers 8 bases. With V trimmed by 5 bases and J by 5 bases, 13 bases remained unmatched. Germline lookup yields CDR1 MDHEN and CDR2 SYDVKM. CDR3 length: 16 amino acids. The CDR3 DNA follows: TGTGCCAGCAGTCCCGACAGGGGCCAGTGGGTTTATGGCTACACCTTC. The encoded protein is CASSPDRGQWVYGYTF.

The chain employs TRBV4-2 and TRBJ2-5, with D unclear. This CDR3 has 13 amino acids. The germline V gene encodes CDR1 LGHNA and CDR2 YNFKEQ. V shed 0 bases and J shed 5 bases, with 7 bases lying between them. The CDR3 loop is CASSQEFMETQYF. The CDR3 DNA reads TGTGCCAGCAGCCAAGAGTTTATGGAGACCCAGTACTTC.

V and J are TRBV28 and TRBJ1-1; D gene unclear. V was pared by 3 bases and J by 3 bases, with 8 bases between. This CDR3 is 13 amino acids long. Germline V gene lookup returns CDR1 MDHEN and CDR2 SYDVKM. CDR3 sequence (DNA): TGTGCCAGCAGTTTCGGGGTTCACACTGAAGCTTTCTTT. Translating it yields CASSFGVHTEAFF.

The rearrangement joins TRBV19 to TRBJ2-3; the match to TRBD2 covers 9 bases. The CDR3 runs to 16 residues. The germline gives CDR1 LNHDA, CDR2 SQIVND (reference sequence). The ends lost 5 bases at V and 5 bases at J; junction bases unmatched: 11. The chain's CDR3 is CASSLSRGGRGDTQYF. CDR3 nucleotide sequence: TGTGCCAGTAGTCTCTCGCGGGGGGGCCGAGGAGATACGCAGTATTTT.

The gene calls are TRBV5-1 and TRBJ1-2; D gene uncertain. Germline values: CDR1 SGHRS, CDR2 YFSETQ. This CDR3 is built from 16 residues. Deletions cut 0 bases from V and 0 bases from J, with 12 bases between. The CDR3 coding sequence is TGCGCCAGCAGCTTGGATGGCTGGCTAGCTAACTATGGCTACACCTTC. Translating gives CASSLDGWLANYGYTF.

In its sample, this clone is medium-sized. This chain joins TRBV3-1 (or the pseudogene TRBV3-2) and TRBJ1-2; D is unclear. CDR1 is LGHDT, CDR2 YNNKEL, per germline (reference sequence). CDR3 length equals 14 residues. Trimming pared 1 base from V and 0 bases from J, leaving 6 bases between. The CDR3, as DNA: TGTGCCAGCAGCCAAGGGGCGACTAACTATGGCTACACCTTC. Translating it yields CASSQGATNYGYTF.

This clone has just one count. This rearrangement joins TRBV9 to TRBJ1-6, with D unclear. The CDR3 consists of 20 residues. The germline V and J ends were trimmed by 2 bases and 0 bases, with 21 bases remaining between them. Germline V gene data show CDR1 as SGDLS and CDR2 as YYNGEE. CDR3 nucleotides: TGTGCCAGCAGCGTTGGGTACAGAATTACCCTATACTCCTATAATTCACCCCTCCACTTT. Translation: CASSVGYRITLYSYNSPLHF.

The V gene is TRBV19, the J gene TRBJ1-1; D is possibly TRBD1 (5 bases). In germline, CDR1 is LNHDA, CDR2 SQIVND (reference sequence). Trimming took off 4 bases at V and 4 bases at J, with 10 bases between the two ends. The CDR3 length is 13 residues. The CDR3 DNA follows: TGTGCCAGTAGTACAGGGTGGGGCACTGAAGCTTTCTTT. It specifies CASSTGWGTEAFF.